This is a list of T cell receptor beta chains from one sample in a study of human T cells and chemical hapten exposure. Via MiXCR, TCRdb re-called the RACE reads, giving one row per CDR3 protein. The repertoire holds tens of thousands of distinct CDR3 sequences, 9.8% seen once, with less than 4% in the top ten. Here the sequenced sample was whole blood, taken in connection with sensitization to the hapten diphenylcyclopropenone (DPC). These TCRs come from a woman aged 35 to 49 with alopecia areata. Some clones in this sample may be carry-over from other donors' samples. The CDR3 runs from the conserved cysteine through the conserved F or W. Each record gives: V gene, D gene, clone size, J gene, CDR3 length, CDR3 protein. A D gene is named only where the DNA matches it firmly. Rows may omit the clone size; those that give it use once, few, many or a size class.

v_gene: TRBV6-6
d_gene: .
abundance: .
j_gene: TRBJ1-1
len: 15
CDR3aa: CASSYSSQPNTEAFF

v_gene: TRBV29-1
d_gene: .
abundance: .
j_gene: TRBJ2-7
len: 11
CDR3aa: CSVERGYEQYF

v_gene: TRBV12-5
d_gene: TRBD1
abundance: many
j_gene: TRBJ2-1
len: 15
CDR3aa: CASGSGTADHNEQFF

v_gene: TRBV5-1
d_gene: .
abundance: many
j_gene: TRBJ2-3
len: 14
CDR3aa: CASRATYDTDTQYF

v_gene: TRBV5-4
d_gene: TRBD1
abundance: many
j_gene: TRBJ1-6
len: 14
CDR3aa: CASSVTGGNSPLHF

v_gene: TRBV18
d_gene: .
abundance: many
j_gene: TRBJ1-6
len: 13
CDR3aa: CASSPAEDSPLHF

v_gene: TRBV20-1
d_gene: .
abundance: .
j_gene: TRBJ2-1
len: 14
CDR3aa: CSARDGGEYNEQFF

v_gene: TRBV28
d_gene: .
abundance: many
j_gene: TRBJ2-1
len: 12
CDR3aa: CASGTRAHEQFF

v_gene: TRBV13
d_gene: .
abundance: many
j_gene: TRBJ2-5
len: 15
CDR3aa: CASSQSRALLETQYF

v_gene: TRBV18
d_gene: .
abundance: .
j_gene: TRBJ2-3
len: 14
CDR3aa: CASSGQSSTDTQYF

v_gene: TRBV9
d_gene: TRBD2
abundance: .
j_gene: TRBJ2-3
len: 17
CDR3aa: CASSPRGAGGLTDTQYF

v_gene: TRBV29-1
d_gene: .
abundance: many
j_gene: TRBJ1-2
len: 13
CDR3aa: CSVVGREGVGYTF

v_gene: TRBV14
d_gene: .
abundance: .
j_gene: TRBJ2-3
len: 14
CDR3aa: CASSQNSRGDTQYF

v_gene: TRBV7-2
d_gene: .
abundance: many
j_gene: TRBJ1-1
len: 13
CDR3aa: CASSRTLNTEAFF

v_gene: TRBV3-1
d_gene: .
abundance: few
j_gene: TRBJ1-3
len: 15
CDR3aa: CASSQDIRAGNTIYF

v_gene: TRBV7-2
d_gene: .
abundance: .
j_gene: TRBJ1-1
len: 17
CDR3aa: CASSLTIGGRVSTEAFF

v_gene: TRBV7-9
d_gene: .
abundance: many
j_gene: TRBJ2-1
len: 15
CDR3aa: CASSLAGAASGEQFF

v_gene: TRBV6-5
d_gene: TRBD1
abundance: many
j_gene: TRBJ1-1
len: 13
CDR3aa: CASYQTGGLRAFF

v_gene: TRBV4-3
d_gene: TRBD2
abundance: many
j_gene: TRBJ2-1
len: 17
CDR3aa: CASSQDFRRGSYNEQFF

v_gene: TRBV18
d_gene: .
abundance: many
j_gene: TRBJ1-1
len: 15
CDR3aa: CASSPPHSRLTEAFF

v_gene: TRBV7-8
d_gene: TRBD1
abundance: .
j_gene: TRBJ2-5
len: 14
CDR3aa: CASSLGTAQETQYF

v_gene: TRBV4-3
d_gene: TRBD2
abundance: many
j_gene: TRBJ2-1
len: 17
CDR3aa: CASSQDFAGVPGEEQFF

v_gene: TRBV7-2
d_gene: .
abundance: few
j_gene: TRBJ2-7
len: 13
CDR3aa: CASSLERSYEQYF

v_gene: TRBV4-1
d_gene: .
abundance: many
j_gene: TRBJ2-1
len: 15
CDR3aa: CASSQEPAIVLKRFF

v_gene: TRBV20-1
d_gene: TRBD1
abundance: .
j_gene: TRBJ2-1
len: 13
CDR3aa: CSASGQVRNEQFF

v_gene: TRBV7-2
d_gene: .
abundance: many
j_gene: TRBJ2-3
len: 14
CDR3aa: CASSSVAVTDTQYF

v_gene: TRBV6-2/TRBV6-3
d_gene: .
abundance: .
j_gene: TRBJ2-7
len: 11
CDR3aa: CASSYSGEQYF

v_gene: TRBV18
d_gene: .
abundance: .
j_gene: TRBJ2-4
len: 16
CDR3aa: CASSPQGQGSKNIQYF

v_gene: TRBV28
d_gene: TRBD1
abundance: many
j_gene: TRBJ1-6
len: 15
CDR3aa: CASNKADRENSPLHF

v_gene: TRBV5-4
d_gene: .
abundance: many
j_gene: TRBJ2-3
len: 15
CDR3aa: CASSCWIGATDTQYF

v_gene: TRBV7-6
d_gene: .
abundance: many
j_gene: TRBJ2-1
len: 14
CDR3aa: CASSLAPGNREQFF

v_gene: TRBV5-5
d_gene: TRBD1
abundance: many
j_gene: TRBJ1-4
len: 15
CDR3aa: CASSPYRGANEKLFF

v_gene: TRBV4-1
d_gene: .
abundance: many
j_gene: TRBJ2-1
len: 15
CDR3aa: CASSQGVRSGTEQFF

v_gene: TRBV9
d_gene: TRBD2
abundance: few
j_gene: TRBJ2-1
len: 17
CDR3aa: CASSASTSGGAGNEQFF

v_gene: TRBV25-1
d_gene: .
abundance: .
j_gene: TRBJ1-2
len: 17
CDR3aa: CASSQGSATLANYGYTF

v_gene: TRBV7-9
d_gene: .
abundance: few
j_gene: TRBJ2-3
len: 14
CDR3aa: CASSVGGLTDTQYF

v_gene: TRBV19
d_gene: TRBD1
abundance: many
j_gene: TRBJ1-5
len: 16
CDR3aa: CASSIGTGGAGQPQHF

v_gene: TRBV12-5
d_gene: .
abundance: many
j_gene: TRBJ2-5
len: 15
CDR3aa: CASGSPGPSGETQYF

v_gene: TRBV10-2
d_gene: TRBD1
abundance: many
j_gene: TRBJ2-7
len: 14
CDR3aa: CASSASTGEYEQYF

v_gene: TRBV6-6
d_gene: .
abundance: many
j_gene: TRBJ2-4
len: 15
CDR3aa: CASSYPFGTKNIQYF

v_gene: TRBV20-1
d_gene: TRBD1
abundance: many
j_gene: TRBJ2-1
len: 12
CDR3aa: CSAPRDRESRFF

v_gene: TRBV3-1
d_gene: TRBD1
abundance: many
j_gene: TRBJ2-1
len: 17
CDR3aa: CASSQAKAAGQGKEQFF

v_gene: TRBV20-1
d_gene: TRBD1
abundance: many
j_gene: TRBJ2-7
len: 16
CDR3aa: CSARDVKGAGSDEQYF

v_gene: TRBV28
d_gene: .
abundance: many
j_gene: TRBJ1-3
len: 17
CDR3aa: CASSPHRDPRSGNTIYF

v_gene: TRBV2
d_gene: .
abundance: many
j_gene: TRBJ1-2
len: 14
CDR3aa: CASSEAGWSYGYTF

v_gene: TRBV10-3
d_gene: .
abundance: many
j_gene: TRBJ2-1
len: 15
CDR3aa: CAISDHNAGYNEQFF

v_gene: TRBV18
d_gene: .
abundance: many
j_gene: TRBJ1-6
len: 13
CDR3aa: CASSLQDSAPLHF

v_gene: TRBV20-1
d_gene: .
abundance: many
j_gene: TRBJ2-4
len: 15
CDR3aa: CSARPRGLAKNIQYF

v_gene: TRBV6-2/TRBV6-3
d_gene: .
abundance: many
j_gene: TRBJ2-1
len: 13
CDR3aa: CASGSGSYNEQFF

v_gene: TRBV20-1
d_gene: TRBD1
abundance: few
j_gene: TRBJ2-7
len: 15
CDR3aa: CSARDLGQFLYEQYF

v_gene: TRBV5-4
d_gene: .
abundance: many
j_gene: TRBJ1-1
len: 13
CDR3aa: CASSEGVNTEAFF

v_gene: TRBV11-2
d_gene: .
abundance: many
j_gene: TRBJ2-5
len: 15
CDR3aa: CASSLAGTRKETQYF

v_gene: TRBV5-6
d_gene: .
abundance: many
j_gene: TRBJ2-7
len: 13
CDR3aa: CASSFHSSYEQYF

v_gene: TRBV20-1
d_gene: .
abundance: many
j_gene: TRBJ2-7
len: 12
CDR3aa: CSARGRVYEQYF

v_gene: TRBV7-9
d_gene: TRBD2
abundance: few
j_gene: TRBJ2-5
len: 16
CDR3aa: CASSLARSGGAETQYF

v_gene: TRBV29-1
d_gene: .
abundance: many
j_gene: TRBJ1-1
len: 12
CDR3aa: CSVGGTTTEAFF

v_gene: TRBV12-3/TRBV12-4
d_gene: .
abundance: medium-sized
j_gene: TRBJ2-7
len: 12
CDR3aa: CASSLLGGEQYF

v_gene: TRBV21-1
d_gene: .
abundance: many
j_gene: TRBJ1-4
len: 16
CDR3aa: CASCRDSGSTNEKLFF